The clone carrying this TCR beta chain came up a few times. Its antigen is not identified. This specimen belongs to a study of beta chain features in type 1 diabetes. The whole isolated RNA underwent reverse transcription, so sequencing captured expressed TCRB transcripts. Sequencing was performed with immunoSEQ multiplex PCR; in TCRdb, only in-frame clones are kept and a portion is missing. The data contain 150,000 or so clones, about 9.7% of them singletons. Study observations and caveats: All four CD4+ subsets of Type 1 diabetes patients contained TCRB CDR3s that were moderately but significantly shorter. In these data, an HLA type influence on TCRB rearrangement remained unresolved.

V was pared by 0 bases and J by 3 bases, with 11 bases between. The CDR3 consists of 15 residues. Germline V lookup: CDR1 KGHSH, CDR2 LQKENI. This receptor was obtained from a middle-aged woman in good health. Sample: central memory CD4+ T cells from blood. The chain combines TRBV18 with TRBJ1-1, with a tentative D call TRBD1 (5 bases). As DNA, the CDR3 is TGTGCCAGCTCACCACCTCTGACAGCTTACACTGAAGCTTTCTTT. Amino acid sequence: CASSPPLTAYTEAFF. Drawing the rest from reference TRBV18 and TRBJ1-1, the complete variable domain is NAGVMQNPRHLVRRRGQEARLRCSPMKGHSHVYWYRQLPEEGLKFMVYLQKENIIDESGMPKERFSAEFPKEGPSILRIQQVVRGDSAAYFCASSPPLTAYTEAFFGQGTRLTVV.